These T cell receptor beta chains were read from a single sample in a study of T-cell reconstitution after alpha-beta-depleted transplantation in children. TCRdb reanalysed the PCR reads using MiXCR and keeps one entry per CDR3 protein. The sample records hundreds of thousands of distinct CDR3 sequences, 10% to 15% being singletons. The source was PBMCs, mostly from graft donor cells, collected 360 days after TCRalphabeta/CD19-depleted stem cell transplant. The receptor source for this set is a male patient aged 10 to 17 who had a stem cell transplant for acute myeloid leukemia, so the T cells may come from the graft donor. Each CDR3 is given with its conserved first and last residue. D genes are given only for firm matches. Some rows have no size entry. The others give once, few or many, or a class for an expanded clone.

abundance	v_gene	d_gene	j_gene	CDR3aa	CDR3nt
few	TRBV7-7	TRBD2	TRBJ2-1	CASSLVPRLAGAANEQFF	TGTGCTAGCAGCTTAGTCCCACGACTAGCGGGAGCGGCCAATGAGCAGTTCTTC
few	TRBV6-5	TRBD1	TRBJ2-1	CASSYTDRGLYNEQFF	TGTGCCAGCAGTTACACGGACAGGGGACTTTACAATGAGCAGTTCTTC
-	TRBV4-2	-	TRBJ1-5	CASSQGQGNQPQHF	TGTGCCAGCAGCCAAGGACAGGGCAATCAGCCCCAGCATTTT
few	TRBV12-3/TRBV12-4	-	TRBJ2-6	CASIMELSGANVLTF	TGTGCCAGCATCATGGAGCTCTCTGGGGCCAACGTCCTGACTTTC
few	TRBV28	-	TRBJ2-1	CALRSSYNEQFF	TGTGCCTTAAGGAGCTCCTACAATGAGCAGTTCTTC
few	TRBV4-1	-	TRBJ2-1	CASSQQSLALTYNEQFF	TGCGCCAGCAGCCAGCAAAGCCTAGCGCTTACCTACAATGAGCAGTTCTTC
many	TRBV28	-	TRBJ2-4	CASIRGKGQPIAKNIQYF	TGTGCCAGCATTCGCGGGAAAGGACAACCAATAGCCAAAAACATTCAGTACTTC
few	TRBV10-3	-	TRBJ1-2	CAISPAGLNYGYTF	TGTGCCATCAGTCCAGCCGGGCTTAACTATGGCTACACCTTC
-	TRBV7-9	TRBD1	TRBJ1-1	CASSTPQGAVSTEAFF	TGTGCCAGCAGCACCCCACAGGGGGCGGTGAGCACTGAAGCTTTCTTT
-	TRBV9	TRBD2	TRBJ2-1	CASSLSGSLNEQFF	TGTGCCAGCAGCCTTAGCGGGAGTCTAAATGAGCAGTTCTTC
-	TRBV20-1	-	TRBJ2-7	CSARDARTPNYEQYF	TGCAGTGCTAGAGATGCTAGGACGCCTAACTACGAGCAGTACTTC
-	TRBV7-7	TRBD2	TRBJ2-5	CASSAYGTSQETQYF	TGTGCTAGCAGCGCATACGGGACTAGCCAAGAGACCCAGTACTTC
few	TRBV7-2	-	TRBJ2-4	CASSGRTRGPAKNIQYF	TGTGCCAGCAGCGGGAGGACCCGCGGGCCAGCCAAAAACATTCAGTACTTC
few	TRBV2	TRBD1	TRBJ2-2	CASSDTGGSNTGELFF	TGTGCCAGCAGTGACACAGGGGGCTCGAACACCGGGGAGCTGTTTTTT
many	TRBV20-1	TRBD2	TRBJ2-7	CSARRPSGAYEQYF	TGCAGTGCTCGGAGGCCTAGCGGTGCCTACGAGCAGTACTTC
-	TRBV28	-	TRBJ1-3	CASSAGHRPFSGNTIYF	TGTGCCAGCAGTGCCGGACACAGACCCTTCTCTGGAAACACCATATATTTT
few	TRBV12-3/TRBV12-4	-	TRBJ2-7	CASRYLGGGSYEQYF	TGTGCCAGCAGATACCTAGGGGGAGGCTCCTACGAGCAGTACTTC
few	TRBV11-2	TRBD2	TRBJ2-4	CASSHHRGGTMPRAKNIQYF	TGTGCCAGCAGCCATCACCGGGGCGGGACTATGCCGAGAGCCAAAAACATTCAGTACTTC
few	TRBV29-1	-	TRBJ2-6	CSVKGHSRGSGANVLTF	TGCAGCGTTAAGGGCCACAGTCGGGGCTCTGGGGCCAACGTCCTGACTTTC
-	TRBV11-1	-	TRBJ2-7	CASSSSISYEQYF	TGTGCCAGCAGCTCTTCGATTTCCTACGAGCAGTACTTC
many	TRBV20-1	TRBD1	TRBJ2-7	CSARGDRGVSEQYF	TGCAGTGCTAGAGGTGACAGGGGGGTCTCCGAGCAGTACTTC
-	TRBV6-5	TRBD2	TRBJ2-3	CASSYSPPLAGFTDTQYF	TGTGCCAGCAGTTACTCGCCCCCACTAGCGGGGTTCACAGATACGCAGTATTTT
-	TRBV28	TRBD2	TRBJ2-7	CASRSGRAKEQYF	TGTGCCAGCAGAAGCGGGAGGGCCAAAGAGCAGTACTTC
few	TRBV20-1	-	TRBJ2-7	CSAMARQQYF	TGCAGTGCCATGGCCCGCCAGCAGTACTTC
-	TRBV19	-	TRBJ2-2	CASSILTWDGNTGELFF	TGTGCCAGTAGTATCCTAACCTGGGACGGAAACACCGGGGAGCTGTTTTTT
-	TRBV4-3	TRBD2	TRBJ2-7	CASPTPGALAGALPYEQYF	TGCGCCAGCCCGACTCCTGGGGCGCTAGCGGGAGCCTTACCCTACGAGCAGTACTTC
few	TRBV12-3/TRBV12-4	-	TRBJ2-5	CASSLYIQETQYF	TGTGCCAGCAGTCTTTATATTCAAGAGACCCAGTACTTC
few	TRBV20-1	-	TRBJ2-1	CSARIPLSETLSWEQFF	TGCAGTGCTAGAATACCCCTTAGCGAGACACTATCATGGGAGCAGTTCTTC
-	TRBV6-1	TRBD2	TRBJ2-2	CASSLLGSGSTGELFF	TGTGCCAGCAGTCTCCTAGGTAGCGGGAGCACCGGGGAGCTGTTTTTT
few	TRBV25-1	TRBD1	TRBJ2-3	CASSEYAGGRDTQYF	TGTGCCAGCAGTGAATATGCAGGGGGTAGAGATACGCAGTATTTT
-	TRBV7-8	TRBD1	TRBJ2-1	CACSLPGQGRIHEQFF	TGTGCCTGCAGCCTACCGGGACAGGGAAGAATCCATGAGCAGTTCTTC
many	TRBV7-2	-	TRBJ2-3	CASSPFLVMTDTQYF	TGTGCCAGCAGCCCCTTCTTGGTTATGACAGATACGCAGTATTTT
few	TRBV20-1	TRBD1	TRBJ2-3	CSASDRVADTQYF	TGCAGTGCTAGCGACAGGGTCGCAGATACGCAGTATTTT
-	TRBV29-1	TRBD1	TRBJ2-7	CSVEGTGSFEQYF	TGCAGCGTTGAGGGGACAGGGTCTTTCGAGCAGTACTTC
few	TRBV29-1	-	TRBJ2-1	CSEKQTSYNEQFF	TGCAGCGAGAAGCAAACCTCCTACAATGAGCAGTTCTTC
many	TRBV7-9	-	TRBJ1-4	CASSREVLTTNEKLFF	TGTGCCAGCAGCCGGGAGGTCCTTACAACTAATGAAAAACTGTTTTTT
many	TRBV29-1	-	TRBJ1-2	CSVEGDVNYGYTF	TGCAGCGTTGAGGGGGACGTCAACTATGGCTACACCTTC
many	TRBV6-2/TRBV6-3	-	TRBJ2-5	CASSYPQETQYF	TGTGCCAGCAGTTACCCTCAAGAGACCCAGTACTTC
few	TRBV11-2	TRBD1	TRBJ2-3	CASSIQGAGTDTQYF	TGTGCCAGCAGCATACAGGGGGCGGGCACAGATACGCAGTATTTT
-	TRBV9	TRBD2	TRBJ2-3	CASSAHLPGLAGGGTQYF	TGTGCCAGCAGCGCACACCTCCCGGGACTAGCGGGAGGAGGGACGCAGTATTTT
many	TRBV7-6	TRBD2	TRBJ2-1	CASSSTVAGGIEQFF	TGTGCCAGCAGCTCGACGGTAGCGGGAGGGATAGAGCAGTTCTTC
-	TRBV28	-	TRBJ2-7	CASSLYRAGNGEQYF	TGTGCCAGCAGTTTATATCGTGCAGGGAACGGCGAGCAGTACTTC
-	TRBV20-1	-	TRBJ1-1	CSATHPVGGGTEAFF	TGCAGTGCAACACACCCCGTGGGGGGAGGAACTGAAGCTTTCTTT
many	TRBV29-1	-	TRBJ2-2	CSVEGRRNTGELFF	TGCAGCGTTGAAGGCAGAAGGAACACCGGGGAGCTGTTTTTT
-	TRBV10-3	-	TRBJ2-3	CAISESRVGGQTQYF	TGTGCCATCAGTGAGTCTCGAGTCGGGGGCCAGACGCAGTATTTT